The 21 T cell receptor beta chains below all came from one sample that was sequenced in a study of T cell repertoires in cytomegalovirus infection. MiXCR, applied by TCRdb to the reads, yields one record per CDR3 protein. This table holds around 290,000 distinct CDR3 sequences, about 26% found once. Sequenced: PBMCs. The receptors here all came from a human donor in good health (CMV status not recorded). Some clones in this sample may be carry-over from other donors' samples.

The table lists this clonotype with a few counts. The V gene is TRBV20-1, the J gene TRBJ1-2; 9 bases are shared with TRBD1. CDR1 is DFQATT, CDR2 SNEGSKA, per germline (reference sequence). The CDR3 extends over 14 amino acids. V lost 6 bases and J lost 5; bases outside the gene matches: 10. CDR3 sequence: CSATGTGQGYGYTF. The CDR3 region has the DNA TGCAGTGCCACCGGGACAGGGCAAGGGTATGGCTACACCTTC.

This clonotype is a singleton in its sample. V usage is TRBV28 and J usage is TRBJ1-5, with 8 nucleotides matching TRBD1. This CDR3 contains 15 residues. V lost 1 base, J lost 6 bases, and 5 bases stayed unmatched. Germline CDR1 MDHEN, CDR2 SYDVKM. Written as DNA, the CDR3 is TGTGCCAGCAGTTTATATGGACAGGGTGGTCAGCCCCAGCATTTT. Protein sequence: CASSLYGQGGQPQHF.

This clonotype was recorded at least ten times. This rearrangement joins TRBV7-2 to TRBJ2-3, with no clear D. The CDR3 consists of 13 residues. The germline V and J ends were trimmed by 10 bases and 0 bases, with 11 bases remaining between them. Looked up from germline, CDR1 is SGHTA and CDR2 is FQGNSA. As DNA, the CDR3 is TGTGCCACCAGAGAAGGGAGCACAGATACGCAGTATTTT. Its translation is CATREGSTDTQYF.

V usage is TRBV29-1 and J usage is TRBJ1-5; D is uncertain. V was trimmed by 4 bases and J by 0 bases, leaving 4 bases between them. This CDR3 has 12 amino acids. The germline V gene has CDR1 SQVTM and CDR2 ANQGSEA. CDR3 bases: TGCAGCGTTGGGAGTAGCAATCAGCCCCAGCATTTT. It yields the protein CSVGSSNQPQHF.

This clonotype turned up a few times. The V call is TRBV6-2 or TRBV6-3, the J call TRBJ2-3, with 9 bases lining up with TRBD2. The CDR3 spans 18 residues. The V gene end was trimmed by 2 bases and the J gene end by 2 bases; junction bases not matched to a gene: 11. Germline CDR1 and CDR2: MNHEY and SVGEGT. Here the CDR3 reads CASSYEAGGVMNTDTQYF. CDR3 nucleotide sequence: TGTGCCAGCAGTTACGAAGCGGGAGGAGTTATGAACACAGATACGCAGTATTTT.

The table lists this clonotype with a count of one. The chain is built from TRBV5-1 and TRBJ2-3; the match to TRBD2 covers 8 bases. The CDR3 has 14 residues. With 4 bases clipped from V and 2 bases from J, the junction kept 3 bases outside the gene matches. CDR1 is SGHRS and CDR2 is YFSETQ in the germline V gene. CDR3 coding DNA: TGCGCCAGCAGCAGCGGGGGAATCACAGATACGCAGTATTTT. Translated: CASSSGGITDTQYF.

This clonotype was picked up many times. CDR3 bases: TGTGCCAGCAGCATACGTACGTCTGGAAACACCATATATTTT. Protein product: CASSIRTSGNTIYF. The rearrangement links TRBV7-2 to TRBJ1-3; no reliable D call. V dropped 5 bases and J dropped 1 base, with 9 bases sitting between them. The germline CDR1 and CDR2 sequences are SGHTA and FQGNSA. The CDR3 covers 14 residues.

This clonotype was seen at least ten times. The chain combines TRBV7-8 with TRBJ2-5; no clear D gene. Germline assignment: CDR1 SGHVS and CDR2 FQNEAQ. The germline V and J ends were trimmed by 5 bases and 5 bases, with 15 bases remaining between them. The CDR3 sequence is 14 residues long. The CDR3 bases are TGTGCCAGCAGCCCCCGTCCTGGCCCGGAGACCCAGTACTTC. Translation gives CASSPRPGPETQYF.

This clonotype was seen a handful of times. The CDR3 DNA sequence: TGTGCCAGCAGTTTTAGACAGGGCTCCTCTCGAGCTTTCTTT. Translation: CASSFRQGSSRAFF. This chain connects TRBV27 to TRBJ1-1; 7 bases align to TRBD1. CDR1 is MNHEY, CDR2 SMNVEV, per germline (reference sequence). The junction had 11 bases not matched to a gene; V was cut back by 3 bases and J by 10 bases. The CDR3 length is 14 residues.

The gene calls are TRBV28 and TRBJ2-7, with 8 bases fitting TRBD1. J was trimmed by 7 bases and V by 3 bases; bases with no gene match: 8. Germline CDR1 reads MDHEN; CDR2 reads SYDVKM. This CDR3 has 14 amino acids. For the CDR3, the DNA is TGTGCCAGCAGTTTTCCAGGGGGCCTGAGGGAGCAGTACTTC. This encodes CASSFPGGLREQYF.

CDR3 residues: CASSQDASGCTF. CDR3 coding DNA: TGTGCCAGCAGCCAAGATGCATCCGGGTGCACCTTC. The rearrangement uses TRBV3-1 and TRBJ1-2, with D hard to call. V lost 0 bases to trimming and J lost 13 bases, with 12 bases between them. Germline V gives CDR1 LGHDT, CDR2 YNNKEL (reference sequence). There are 12 residues in the CDR3. The complete variable domain, with remaining parts taken from reference TRBV3-1 and TRBJ1-2, reads DTAVSQTPKYLVTQMGNDKSIKCEQNLGHDTMYWYKQDSKKFLKIMFSYNNKELIINETVPNRFSPKSPDKAHLNLHINSLELGDSAVYFCASSQDASGCTFGSGTRLTVV.

This clonotype appeared a few times. The rearrangement joins TRBV29-1 to TRBJ1-5, with D tentatively TRBD1 (5 bases). CDR3 length: 11 residues. Trimming shortened V by 6 bases and J by 9 bases, and 12 bases separated the two germline ends. Germline V gene sequence: CDR1 SQVTM, CDR2 ANQGSEA. Here the CDR3 reads CSVGTVGPQHF. The CDR3, as DNA: TGCAGCGTCGGGACCGTCGGGCCCCAGCATTTT.

Many counts were recorded for this clonotype. V usage is TRBV28 and J usage is TRBJ1-5; D gene unclear. Germline loops: CDR1 MDHEN, CDR2 SYDVKM. CDR3 size: 15 residues. V gave up 3 bases and J gave up 1 base, with 10 bases separating them. The chain's CDR3 is CASSLSGASNQPQHF. The CDR3 DNA is TGTGCCAGCAGTTTGTCCGGTGCGAGCAATCAGCCCCAGCATTTT.

This clonotype was seen more than once but under ten times. The chain combines TRBV6-2 or TRBV6-3 with TRBJ2-3, with a tentative D call TRBD2 (6 bases). With 6 bases removed from V and 3 bases from J, the gap between germline ends came to 13 bases. Germline CDR1 MNHEY, CDR2 SVGEGT. CDR3 length equals 14 residues. The CDR3 region is CASSPLLATDTQYF. The CDR3 DNA sequence: TGTGCCAGCAGCCCGCTACTAGCAACAGATACGCAGTATTTT.

There are a few counts of this clonotype. CDR3 coding DNA: TGCAGTGCTAGGAAGGCTAGCGGGATCTACGAGCAGTACTTC. Encoded protein: CSARKASGIYEQYF. The V call is TRBV20-1, the J call TRBJ2-7, with 9 bases fitting TRBD2. With V trimmed by 3 bases and J by 3 bases, 6 bases remained unmatched. This CDR3 spans 14 amino acids. From germline, CDR1 is DFQATT and CDR2 SNEGSKA (reference sequence).

The rearrangement links TRBV6-6 to TRBJ2-7; TRBD1 aligns across 9 bases. CDR3 length: 17 residues. V shed 4 bases, J shed 0 bases, and the junction held 10 bases outside the gene matches. Germline loops: CDR1 MNHNY, CDR2 SVGAGI (reference sequence). The DNA for the CDR3 is TGTGCCAGCAGTTTCACCTACAGGGGGCAACGCTCCTACGAGCAGTACTTC. This gives the protein CASSFTYRGQRSYEQYF.

The genes are TRBV7-3 and TRBJ2-3; a weak D match, TRBD2 (6 bases). V was clipped by 1 base and J by 4 bases, with 12 bases between them. The length of the CDR3 is 15 residues. Germline V gene sequence: CDR1 SGHTA, CDR2 FQGTGA. This CDR3 reads CASSLIGSGADTQYF. The CDR3 region has the DNA TGTGCCAGCAGCTTAATAGGCTCGGGGGCAGATACGCAGTATTTT.

The J gene is TRBJ2-1, the V gene TRBV6-2 or TRBV6-3; 9 bases are a match to TRBD1. CDR3 length equals 16 residues. Trimming removed 0 bases from V and 9 bases from J; junction bases left unmatched: 9. Germline V gene lookup returns CDR1 MNHEY and CDR2 SVGEGT. CDR3 amino acids: CASSYSGGQGQPEQFF. The CDR3 DNA sequence: TGTGCCAGCAGTTACTCGGGGGGACAGGGTCAACCTGAGCAGTTCTTC.

This clonotype was observed many times. V and J are TRBV28 and TRBJ2-7; maybe TRBD2 (6 bases). The length of the CDR3 is 13 residues. Germline CDR1 reads MDHEN; CDR2 reads SYDVKM. V lost 7 bases and J lost 4, with 14 bases in between. The CDR3, as DNA: TGTGCCAGCACGGGAGTGGGGGGTTACGAGCAGTACTTC. Translating it yields CASTGVGGYEQYF. The full variable domain, with the rest looked up from reference TRBV28 and TRBJ2-7, is DVKVTQSSRYLVKRTGEKVFLECVQDMDHENMFWYRQDPGLGLRLIYFSYDVKMKEKGDIPEGYSVSREKKERFSLILESASTNQTSMYLCASTGVGGYEQYFGPGTRLTVT.

The chain joins TRBV7-9 to TRBJ2-2; D is perhaps TRBD1 (5 bases). V shed 6 bases and J shed 1 base, with 9 bases lying between them. The CDR3 contains 14 residues. CDR1 is SEHNR, CDR2 FQNEAQ, per germline (reference sequence). The CDR3 loop is CASREQVNTGELFF. The CDR3 DNA reads as TGTGCCAGCAGAGAACAGGTGAACACCGGGGAGCTGTTTTTT.

The rearrangement uses TRBV7-8 and TRBJ2-1, with D unclear. The ends were cut back, 4 bases at V and 8 bases at J, with 18 bases in the middle. Germline CDR1 reads SGHVS; CDR2 reads FQNEAQ. The CDR3 sequence is 15 residues long. Here the CDR3 reads CASSSKPDPYYEQFF. The DNA for the CDR3 is TGTGCCAGCAGCTCAAAACCGGACCCGTACTATGAGCAGTTCTTC.